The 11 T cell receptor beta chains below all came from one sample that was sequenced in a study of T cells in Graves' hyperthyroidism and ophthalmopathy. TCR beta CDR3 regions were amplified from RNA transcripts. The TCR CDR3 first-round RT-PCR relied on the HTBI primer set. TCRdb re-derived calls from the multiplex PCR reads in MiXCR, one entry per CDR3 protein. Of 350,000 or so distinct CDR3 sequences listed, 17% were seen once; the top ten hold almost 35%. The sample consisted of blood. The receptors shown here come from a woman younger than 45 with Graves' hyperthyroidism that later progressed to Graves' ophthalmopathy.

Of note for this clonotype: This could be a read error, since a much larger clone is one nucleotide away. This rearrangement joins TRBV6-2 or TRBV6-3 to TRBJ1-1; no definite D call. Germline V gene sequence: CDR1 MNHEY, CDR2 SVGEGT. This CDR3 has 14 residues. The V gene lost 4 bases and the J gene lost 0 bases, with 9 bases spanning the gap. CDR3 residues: CASSLNLMNTEAFF. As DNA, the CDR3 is TGTGCCAGCAGTTTGAACCTCATGAACACTGAAGCTTTCTTT.

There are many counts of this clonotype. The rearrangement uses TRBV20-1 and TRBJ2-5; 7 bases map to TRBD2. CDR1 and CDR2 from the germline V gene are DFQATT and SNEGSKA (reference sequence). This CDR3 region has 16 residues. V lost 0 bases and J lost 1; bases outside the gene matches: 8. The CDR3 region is CSARDPASGLQETQYF. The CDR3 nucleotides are TGCAGTGCTAGAGATCCGGCTAGCGGACTCCAAGAGACCCAGTACTTC.

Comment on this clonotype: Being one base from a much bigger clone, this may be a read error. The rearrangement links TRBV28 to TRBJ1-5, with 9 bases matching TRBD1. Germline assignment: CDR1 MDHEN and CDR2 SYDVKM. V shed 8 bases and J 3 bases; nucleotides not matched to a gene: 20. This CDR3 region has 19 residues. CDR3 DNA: TGTGCCAGCGGAACTATACAGAACAACAGGGGGCGGATCAATCAGCCCCAGCATTTT. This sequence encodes CASGTIQNNRGRINQPQHF. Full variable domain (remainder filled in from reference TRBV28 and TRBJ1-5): DVKVTQSSRYLVKRTGEKVFLECVQDMDHENMFWYRQDPGLGLRLIYFSYDVKMKEKGDIPEGYSVSREKKERFSLILESASTNQTSMYLCASGTIQNNRGRINQPQHFGDGTRLSIL.

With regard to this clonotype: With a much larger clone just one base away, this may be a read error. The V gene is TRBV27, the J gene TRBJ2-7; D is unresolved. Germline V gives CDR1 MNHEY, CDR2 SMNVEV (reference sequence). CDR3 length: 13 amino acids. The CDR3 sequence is CASSLVSSYEQHF. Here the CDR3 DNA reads TGTGCCAGCAGTTTAGTCAGTTCCTACGAGCAGCACTTC.

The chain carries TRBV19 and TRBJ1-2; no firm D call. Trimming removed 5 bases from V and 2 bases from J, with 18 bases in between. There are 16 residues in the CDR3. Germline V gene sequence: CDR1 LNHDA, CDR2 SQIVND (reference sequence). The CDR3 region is CASSDPGSHLNYGYTF. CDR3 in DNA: TGTGCCAGTAGTGATCCCGGGAGCCACCTAAACTATGGCTACACCTTC.

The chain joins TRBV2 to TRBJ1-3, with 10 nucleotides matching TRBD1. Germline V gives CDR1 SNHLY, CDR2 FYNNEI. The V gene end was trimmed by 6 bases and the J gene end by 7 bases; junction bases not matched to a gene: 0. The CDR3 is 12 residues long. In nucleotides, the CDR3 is TGTGCCAGCAGGGACAGGGGGAACACCATATATTTT. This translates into CASRDRGNTIYF.

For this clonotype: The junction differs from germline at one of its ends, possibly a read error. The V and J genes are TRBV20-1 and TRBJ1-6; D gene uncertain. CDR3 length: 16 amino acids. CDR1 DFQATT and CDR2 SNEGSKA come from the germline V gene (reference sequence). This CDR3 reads CSTRRFGSSYNSPLHF. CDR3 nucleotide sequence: TGCAGTACTAGACGCTTCGGTAGCTCCTATAATTCACCCCTCCACTTT.

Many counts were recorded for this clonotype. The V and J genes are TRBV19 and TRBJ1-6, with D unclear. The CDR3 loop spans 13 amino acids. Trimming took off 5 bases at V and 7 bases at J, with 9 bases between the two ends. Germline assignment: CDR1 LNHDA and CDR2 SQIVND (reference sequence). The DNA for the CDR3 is TGTGCCAGTAGTCCCCGGTTGAATTCACCCCTCCACTTT. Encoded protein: CASSPRLNSPLHF.

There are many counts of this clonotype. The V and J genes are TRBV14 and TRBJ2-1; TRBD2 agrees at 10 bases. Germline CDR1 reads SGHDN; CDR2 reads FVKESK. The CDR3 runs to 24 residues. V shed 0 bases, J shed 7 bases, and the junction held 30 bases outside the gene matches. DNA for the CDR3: TGTGCCAGCAGCCAAGATAGTAGTACCATGGGAACAAAAGCGGGAGGGCCGGTACGTAATGAGCAGTTCTTC. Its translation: CASSQDSSTMGTKAGGPVRNEQFF.

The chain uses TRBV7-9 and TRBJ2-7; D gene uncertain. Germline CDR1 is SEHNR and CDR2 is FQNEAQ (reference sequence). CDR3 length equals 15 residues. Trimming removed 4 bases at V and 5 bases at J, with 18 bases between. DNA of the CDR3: TGTGCCAGCAGCTCCCCGTCGGCGAGAGTCCACGAGCAGTACTTC. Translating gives CASSSPSARVHEQYF.

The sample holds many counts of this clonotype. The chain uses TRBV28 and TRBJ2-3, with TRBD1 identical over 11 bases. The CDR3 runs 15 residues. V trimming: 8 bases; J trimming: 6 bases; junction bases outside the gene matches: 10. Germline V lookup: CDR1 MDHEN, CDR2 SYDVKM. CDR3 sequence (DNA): TGTGCCAGCTTTGGGACAGGGGGTCCTGGGGATACGCAGTATTTT. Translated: CASFGTGGPGDTQYF.